This T cell receptor beta chain was found in a study (dated by TCRdb to between 2015 and 2016). Libraries were prepared through RT-PCR. TCRdb records Illumina MiSeq as the sequencer. Using fastp at Q25 and MiXCR, TCRdb reprocessed the public reads and kept productive beta chains. Entries that share a CDR3 protein sequence are merged under the most common genes and DNA. Across this sample there are approximately 720,000 distinct CDR3 sequences, with more than 13% seen only once. Clones ranked in the top ten supply 3.6% of the sample. This clonotype was seen many times. Its antigen target is currently unknown. No quality values exist for individual bases; no much larger clone is one base distant. CDR1 and CDR2 were assigned from the germline V gene as SQVTM and ANQGSEA. Compared with germline, V lacks 4 bases and J lacks 9 bases; bases without a gene match: 9. Including the terminal cysteine and phenylalanine, the CDR3 comprises 13 residues. Only the CDR3 DNA is retained, 39 bases long and in frame from the first base.

This clonotype originated in a female donor in good health, serving as a healthy control. Here the chain combines TRBV29-1 and TRBJ1-1; a stretch of 9 junction bases matches TRBD1. The sequencing sample was made of memory CD4+ T cells from blood. The CDR3 protein: CSVGAGTGSKAFF. The DNA is as follows: TGCAGCGTTGGGGCCGGGACAGGGAGTAAAGCTTTCTTT. When the CDR3 is completed using the reference TRBV29-1 and TRBJ1-1 genes on either side, the full variable domain is SAVISQKPSRDICQRGTSLTIQCQVDSQVTMMFWYRQQPGQSLTLIATANQGSEATYESGFVIDKFPISRPNLTFSTLTVSNMSPEDSSIYLCSVGAGTGSKAFFGQGTRLTVV.